This record covers a single T cell receptor (beta chain). Its antigen remains unidentified. The CDR3 goes on 3 residues after the read ends, and that part is filled in from the germline J gene. This sample was included in a study of T cells in women clearing cervical HPV infection. Looking at the study overall: Case blood drawn at lesion detection; control blood after infection cleared. Regarding the study as a whole: Richness plus V gene abundances separated cases from controls with AUC 0.8 to 0.85.

This CDR3 is built from 12 residues. Germline CDR1 reads SEHNR; CDR2 reads FQNEAQ (reference sequence). Clones were read by immunoSEQ multiplex PCR, and TCRdb kept only the in-frame ones, dropping some. In total, the table holds some 24,000 clones. This TCR was recovered from a woman aged 18-69 years with a cervical HPV16 infection that either progressed to CIN3+ or cleared (not recorded which). V is TRBV7-9 and J is TRBJ2-4; D could derive from TRBD1 or TRBD2 (5 bases each). The sequencing sample was made of blood buffy coat. Partial CDR3 DNA: TGTGCCAGCGAGGGGCCGGCCTATGGT. It encodes CASEGPAYG. In full, the CDR3 reads CASEGPAYGQYF.